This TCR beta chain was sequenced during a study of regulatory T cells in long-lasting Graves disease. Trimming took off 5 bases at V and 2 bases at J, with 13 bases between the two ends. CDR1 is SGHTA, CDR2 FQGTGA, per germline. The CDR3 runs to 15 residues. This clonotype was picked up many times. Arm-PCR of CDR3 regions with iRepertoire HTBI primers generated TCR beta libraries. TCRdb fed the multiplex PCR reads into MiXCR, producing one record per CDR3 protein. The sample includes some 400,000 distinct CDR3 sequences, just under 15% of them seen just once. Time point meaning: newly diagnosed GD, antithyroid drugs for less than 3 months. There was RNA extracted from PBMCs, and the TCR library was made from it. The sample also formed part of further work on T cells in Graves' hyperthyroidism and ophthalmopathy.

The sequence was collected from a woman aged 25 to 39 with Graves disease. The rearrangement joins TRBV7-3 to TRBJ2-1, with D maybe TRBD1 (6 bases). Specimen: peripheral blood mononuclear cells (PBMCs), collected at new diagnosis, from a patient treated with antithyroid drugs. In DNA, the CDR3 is TGTGCCAGCAGCCTTCGACAGGATCCCTACAATGAGCAGTTCTTC. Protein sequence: CASSLRQDPYNEQFF.